These 10 T cell receptor beta chains share one sample of origin, sequenced in a study of cytotoxic CD8 clonotypes in ibrutinib-treated CLL. The table came from immunoSEQ multiplex PCR; TCRdb's copy has only in-frame clones and leaves some out. The sample has 130,000 or so clones, around three quarters seen once. This sample comprised PBMCs, obtained after 12 months of ibrutinib treatment. The source of these receptors is a human donor with chronic lymphocytic leukemia.

The chain carries TRBV7-2 and TRBJ2-6; D is undetermined. This CDR3 has 13 amino acids. V dropped 4 bases and J dropped 1 base, with 2 bases sitting between them. CDR1 is SGHTA and CDR2 is FQGNSA in the germline V gene. The CDR3 here is CASSSSGANVLTF. Written as DNA, the CDR3 is TGTGCCAGCAGCTCTTCTGGGGCCAACGTCCTGACTTTC.

This chain joins TRBV6-1 and TRBJ2-1; 8 bases map to TRBD2. The V segment lost 3 bases and the J segment 10 bases; nucleotides outside the gene matches: 2. Germline values: CDR1 MNHNS, CDR2 SASEGT. There are 12 residues in the CDR3. This CDR3 is CASSDIAGEQFF. Here the CDR3 DNA reads TGTGCCAGCAGTGATATAGCGGGAGAGCAGTTCTTC.

This rearrangement joins TRBV19 to TRBJ2-1; 8 nucleotides match TRBD2. V was clipped by 6 bases and J by 3 bases; unmatched bases: 4. The CDR3 is 14 amino acids. CDR1 is LNHDA and CDR2 is SQIVND in the germline V gene (reference sequence). Here the CDR3 DNA reads TGTGCCAGTAGCACTAGCGGTCGCTACAATGAGCAGTTCTTC. Translation: CASSTSGRYNEQFF.

The chain uses TRBV7-2 and TRBJ2-7, with 9 bases aligning to TRBD2. CDR3 length: 14 amino acids. V dropped 0 bases and J dropped 6; count of bases not matched to a gene: 3. Germline lookup yields CDR1 SGHTA and CDR2 FQGNSA. CDR3 bases: TGTGCCAGCAGCTTAGCTGCTAGCGGGGTCGAGCAGTACTTC. It codes for CASSLAASGVEQYF.

The chain carries TRBV6-1 and TRBJ2-6; 10 bases are shared with TRBD2. The CDR3 has 17 amino acids. V lost 4 bases and J lost 1; bases outside the gene matches: 4. Looked up from germline, CDR1 is MNHNS and CDR2 is SASEGT. CDR3 coding DNA: TGTGCCAGCAGTGGTCTAGCGGGAGTATCTGGGGCCAACGTCCTGACTTTC. Translated, it gives CASSGLAGVSGANVLTF.

The chain joins TRBV7-8 to TRBJ2-3, with TRBD1 identical over 12 bases. The CDR3 totals 16 residues. CDR1 and CDR2 from the germline V gene are SGHVS and FQNEAQ. Losses at the gene ends were 5 bases for V and 4 bases for J; bases not matched to a gene: 7. Here the CDR3 reads CASSLRDRGRADTQYF. CDR3 bases: TGTGCCAGCAGCCTCCGGGACAGGGGGCGCGCAGATACGCAGTATTTT.

V and J are TRBV2 and TRBJ2-3, with 7 bases fitting TRBD2. V was pared by 3 bases and J by 3 bases, with 12 bases of the junction left unmatched. The CDR3 is 17 residues long. Germline lookup yields CDR1 SNHLY and CDR2 FYNNEI. CDR3 nucleotides: TGTGCCAGCAGTGAGGGGGGAGGGCCGGTTCTTACAGATACGCAGTATTTT. It specifies CASSEGGGPVLTDTQYF.

J is TRBJ1-6 and V is TRBV30; D gene ambiguous. V was cut by 0 bases and J by 12 bases, with 15 bases left in between. CDR3 length equals 14 residues. CDR1 is GTSNPN, CDR2 SVGIG, per germline (reference sequence). The CDR3: CAWSVLSRALPLHF. The CDR3 bases are TGTGCCTGGAGTGTACTTAGCCGGGCCTTACCCCTCCACTTT.

This sequence joins TRBV5-6 and TRBJ2-5; 9 bases line up with TRBD1. Germline trimming cut 3 bases from V and 1 base from J; bases unmatched to any gene: 7. CDR1 is SGHDT and CDR2 is YYEEEE in the germline V gene. CDR3 size: 16 residues. DNA for the CDR3: TGTGCCAGCAGCTGGGGGACAGGGACCCTCCAAGAGACCCAGTACTTC. Its translation is CASSWGTGTLQETQYF.

This chain joins TRBV6-5 and TRBJ2-3; D gene ambiguous. The V end lost 1 base, the J end lost 0 bases, and 8 bases lay between the germline ends. The length of the CDR3 is 15 residues. The germline V gene encodes CDR1 MNHEY and CDR2 SVGAGI. CDR3 region: CASSYYQLSTDTQYF. The CDR3 bases are TGTGCCAGCAGTTACTACCAATTGAGCACAGATACGCAGTATTTT.